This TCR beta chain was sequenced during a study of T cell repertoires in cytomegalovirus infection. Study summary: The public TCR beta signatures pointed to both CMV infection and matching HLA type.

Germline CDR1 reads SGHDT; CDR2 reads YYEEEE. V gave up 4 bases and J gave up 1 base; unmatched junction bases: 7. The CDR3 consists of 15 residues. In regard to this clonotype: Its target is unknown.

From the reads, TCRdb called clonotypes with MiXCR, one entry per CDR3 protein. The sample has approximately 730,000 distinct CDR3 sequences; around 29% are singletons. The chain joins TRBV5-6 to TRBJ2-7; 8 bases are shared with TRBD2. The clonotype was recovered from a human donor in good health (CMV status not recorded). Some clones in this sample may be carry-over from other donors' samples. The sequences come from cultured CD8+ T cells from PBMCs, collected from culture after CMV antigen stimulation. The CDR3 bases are TGTGCCAGCAGCCTGGGACTAGTGGTGTCCTACGAGCAGTACGTC. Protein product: CASSLGLVVSYEQYV.